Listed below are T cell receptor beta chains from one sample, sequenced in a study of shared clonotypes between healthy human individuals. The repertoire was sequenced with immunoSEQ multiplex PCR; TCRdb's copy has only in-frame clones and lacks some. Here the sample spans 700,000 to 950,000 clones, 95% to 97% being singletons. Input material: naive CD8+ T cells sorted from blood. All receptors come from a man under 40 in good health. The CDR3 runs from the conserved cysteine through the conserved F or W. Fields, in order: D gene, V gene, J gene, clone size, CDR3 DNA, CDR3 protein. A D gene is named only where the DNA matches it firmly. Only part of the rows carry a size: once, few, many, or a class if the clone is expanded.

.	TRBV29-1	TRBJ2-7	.	TGCAGCGGGAAGTTCCGGGACACGGGCTACGAGCAGTACTTC	CSGKFRDTGYEQYF
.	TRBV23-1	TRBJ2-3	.	TGCGCCAGCCGCCCACTAGCCGGAGATACGCAGTATTTT	CASRPLAGDTQYF
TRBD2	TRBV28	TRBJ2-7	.	TGTGCCAGCAGTACCCGGACTAGGTCAAACTACGAGCAGTACTTC	CASSTRTRSNYEQYF
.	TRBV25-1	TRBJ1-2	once	TGTGCCAGCAGTACCTCCCTCGACAGGAGCTATGGCTACACCTTC	CASSTSLDRSYGYTF
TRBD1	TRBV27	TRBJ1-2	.	TGTGCCAGCAGTTTATGGGGTGTCCCGGGACAGGGGGCTCATGGCTACACCTTC	CASSLWGVPGQGAHGYTF
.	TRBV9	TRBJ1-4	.	TGTGCCAGCAGCGTGCGGCCTGCTTCGAATGAAAAACTGTTTTTT	CASSVRPASNEKLFF
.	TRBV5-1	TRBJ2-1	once	TGCGCCAGCAGCTTCAGGGGTGGGGACAATGAGCAGTTCTTC	CASSFRGGDNEQFF
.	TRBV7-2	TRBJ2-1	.	TGTGCCAGCAGCTTATTTGGGCAGGGCGATGAGCAGTTCTTC	CASSLFGQGDEQFF
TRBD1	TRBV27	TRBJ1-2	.	TGTGCCAGCAGGGTAGCAGGGGGAGACTATGGCTACACCTTC	CASRVAGGDYGYTF
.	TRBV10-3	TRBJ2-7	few	TGTGCCATCAGTGAGTCCGGGTCTTCCTACGAGCAGTACTTC	CAISESGSSYEQYF